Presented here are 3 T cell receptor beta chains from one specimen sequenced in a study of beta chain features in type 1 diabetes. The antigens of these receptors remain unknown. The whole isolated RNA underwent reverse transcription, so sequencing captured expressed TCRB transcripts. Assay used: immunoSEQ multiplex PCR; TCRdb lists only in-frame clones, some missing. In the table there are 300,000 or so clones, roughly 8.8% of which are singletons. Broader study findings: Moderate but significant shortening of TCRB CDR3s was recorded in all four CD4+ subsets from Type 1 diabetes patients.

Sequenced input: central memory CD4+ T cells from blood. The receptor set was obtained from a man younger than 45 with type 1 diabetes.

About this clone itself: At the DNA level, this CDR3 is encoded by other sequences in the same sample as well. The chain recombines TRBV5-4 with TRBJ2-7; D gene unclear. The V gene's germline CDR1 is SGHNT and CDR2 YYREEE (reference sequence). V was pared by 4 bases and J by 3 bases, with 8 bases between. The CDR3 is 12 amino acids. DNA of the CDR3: TGTGCCAGCAGCCTAACGGGCTACGAGCAGTACTTC. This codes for CASSLTGYEQYF.

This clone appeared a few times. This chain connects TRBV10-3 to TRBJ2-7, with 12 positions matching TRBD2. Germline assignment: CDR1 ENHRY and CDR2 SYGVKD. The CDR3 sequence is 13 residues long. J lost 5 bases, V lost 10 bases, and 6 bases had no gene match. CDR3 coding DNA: TGTGCCACCGAACTAGCGGGGGGCAACGAGCAGTACTTC. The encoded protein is CATELAGGNEQYF.

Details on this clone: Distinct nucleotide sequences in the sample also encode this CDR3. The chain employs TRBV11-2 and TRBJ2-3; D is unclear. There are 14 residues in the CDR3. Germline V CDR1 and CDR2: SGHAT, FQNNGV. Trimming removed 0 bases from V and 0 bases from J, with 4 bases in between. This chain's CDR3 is CASSLDRSTDTQYF. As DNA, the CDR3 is TGTGCCAGCAGCTTAGATCGCAGCACAGATACGCAGTATTTT.